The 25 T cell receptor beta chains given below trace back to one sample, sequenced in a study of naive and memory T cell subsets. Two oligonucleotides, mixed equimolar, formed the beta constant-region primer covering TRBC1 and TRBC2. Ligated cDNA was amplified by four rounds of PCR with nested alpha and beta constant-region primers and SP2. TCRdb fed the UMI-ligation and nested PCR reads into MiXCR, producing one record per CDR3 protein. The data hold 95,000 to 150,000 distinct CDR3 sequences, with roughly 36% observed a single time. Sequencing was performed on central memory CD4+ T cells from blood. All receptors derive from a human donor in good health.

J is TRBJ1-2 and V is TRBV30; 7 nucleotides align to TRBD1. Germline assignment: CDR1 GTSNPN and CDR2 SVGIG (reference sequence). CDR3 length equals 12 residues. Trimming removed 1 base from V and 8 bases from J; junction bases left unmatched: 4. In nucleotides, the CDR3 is TGTGCCTGGAGTGAGGGACAGTCCGGCTACACCTTC. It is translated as CAWSEGQSGYTF.

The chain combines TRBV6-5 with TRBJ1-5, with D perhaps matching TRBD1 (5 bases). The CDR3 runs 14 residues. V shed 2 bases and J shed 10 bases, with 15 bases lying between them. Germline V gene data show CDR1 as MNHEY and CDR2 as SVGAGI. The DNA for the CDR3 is TGTGCCAGCAGTTACGGGGACGGGGTCCGCCCCCAGCATTTT. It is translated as CASSYGDGVRPQHF.

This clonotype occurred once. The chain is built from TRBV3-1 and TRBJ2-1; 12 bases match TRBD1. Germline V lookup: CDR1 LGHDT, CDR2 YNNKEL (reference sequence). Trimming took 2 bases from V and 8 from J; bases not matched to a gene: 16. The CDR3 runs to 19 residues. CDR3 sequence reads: CASSQTGQGAGRASYEQFF. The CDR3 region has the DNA TGTGCCAGCAGCCAAACGGGACAGGGGGCGGGGAGGGCCAGTTATGAGCAGTTCTTC.

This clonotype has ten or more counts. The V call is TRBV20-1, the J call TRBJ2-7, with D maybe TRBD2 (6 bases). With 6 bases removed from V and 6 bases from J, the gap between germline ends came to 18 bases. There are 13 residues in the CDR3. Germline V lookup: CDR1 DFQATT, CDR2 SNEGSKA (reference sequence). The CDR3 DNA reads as TGCAGTGCAAACCCCCTGGGGGGTTTCGAGCAGTACTTC. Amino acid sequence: CSANPLGGFEQYF.

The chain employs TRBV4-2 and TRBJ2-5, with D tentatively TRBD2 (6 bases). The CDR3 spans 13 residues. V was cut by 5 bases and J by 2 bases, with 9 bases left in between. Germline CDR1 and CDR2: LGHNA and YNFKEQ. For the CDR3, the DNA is TGTGCCAGCAGCACCCGGGAGCAAGAGACCCAGTACTTC. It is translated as CASSTREQETQYF.

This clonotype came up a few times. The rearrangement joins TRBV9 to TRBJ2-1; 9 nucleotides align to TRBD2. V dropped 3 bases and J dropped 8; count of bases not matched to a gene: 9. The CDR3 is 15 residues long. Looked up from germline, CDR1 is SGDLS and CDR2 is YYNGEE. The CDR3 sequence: CASSAQRGVFDEQFF. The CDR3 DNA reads TGTGCCAGCAGCGCCCAGCGGGGGGTATTCGATGAGCAGTTCTTC.

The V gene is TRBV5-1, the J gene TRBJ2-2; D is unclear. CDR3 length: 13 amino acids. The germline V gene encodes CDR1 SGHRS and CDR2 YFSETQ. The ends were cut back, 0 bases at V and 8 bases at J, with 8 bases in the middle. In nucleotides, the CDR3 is TGCGCCAGCAGCTTGGACGCGGAGGGGGAGCTGTTTTTT. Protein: CASSLDAEGELFF.

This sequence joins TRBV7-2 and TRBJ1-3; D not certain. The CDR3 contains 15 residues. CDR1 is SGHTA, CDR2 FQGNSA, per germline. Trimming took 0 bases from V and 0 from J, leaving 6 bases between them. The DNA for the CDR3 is TGTGCCAGCAGCTTAGCAGTAAACTCTGGAAACACCATATATTTT. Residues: CASSLAVNSGNTIYF.

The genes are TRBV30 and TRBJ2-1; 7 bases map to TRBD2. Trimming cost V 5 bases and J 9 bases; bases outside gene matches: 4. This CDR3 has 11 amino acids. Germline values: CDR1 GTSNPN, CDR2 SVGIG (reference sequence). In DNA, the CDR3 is TGTGCCTGGGGAGCGGGAATTGAGCAGTTCTTC. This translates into CAWGAGIEQFF. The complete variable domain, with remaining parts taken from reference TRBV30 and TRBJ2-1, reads SQTIHQWPATLVQPVGSPLSLECTVEGTSNPNLYWYRQAAGRGLQLLFYSVGIGQISSEVPQNLSASRPQDRQFILSSKKLLLSDSGFYLCAWGAGIEQFFGPGTRLTVL.

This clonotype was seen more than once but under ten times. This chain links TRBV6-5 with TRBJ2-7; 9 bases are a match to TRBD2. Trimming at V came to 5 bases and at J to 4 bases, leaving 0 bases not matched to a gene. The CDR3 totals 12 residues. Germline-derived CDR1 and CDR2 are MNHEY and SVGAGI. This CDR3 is CASSSGRYEQYF. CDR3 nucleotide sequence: TGTGCCAGCAGTAGCGGGAGGTACGAGCAGTACTTC.

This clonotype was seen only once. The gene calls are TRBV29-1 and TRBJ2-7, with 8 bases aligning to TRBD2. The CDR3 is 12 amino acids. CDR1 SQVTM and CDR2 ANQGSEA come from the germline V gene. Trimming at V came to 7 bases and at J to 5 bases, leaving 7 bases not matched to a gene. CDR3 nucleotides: TGCAGCGCCGGACTAGCAGTCAACGAGCAGTACTTC. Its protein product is CSAGLAVNEQYF.

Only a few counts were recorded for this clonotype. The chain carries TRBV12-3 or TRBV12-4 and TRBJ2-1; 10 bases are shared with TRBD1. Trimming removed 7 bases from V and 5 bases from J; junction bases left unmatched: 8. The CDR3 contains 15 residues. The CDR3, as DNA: TGTGCCAGCACGAGGGACAGGGGAGATCACAATGAGCAGTTCTTC. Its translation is CASTRDRGDHNEQFF.

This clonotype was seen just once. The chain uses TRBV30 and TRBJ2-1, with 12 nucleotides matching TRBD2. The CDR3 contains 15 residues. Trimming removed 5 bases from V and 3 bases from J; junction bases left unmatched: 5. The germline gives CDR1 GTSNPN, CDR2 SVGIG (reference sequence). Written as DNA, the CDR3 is TGTGCCTGGGCTCGGACTAGCGGGAACTACAATGAGCAGTTCTTC. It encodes CAWARTSGNYNEQFF.

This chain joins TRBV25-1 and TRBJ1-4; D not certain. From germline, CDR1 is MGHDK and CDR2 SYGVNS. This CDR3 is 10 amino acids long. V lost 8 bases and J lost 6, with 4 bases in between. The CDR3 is CASEDEKLFF. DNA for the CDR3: TGTGCCAGCGAGGATGAAAAACTGTTTTTT.

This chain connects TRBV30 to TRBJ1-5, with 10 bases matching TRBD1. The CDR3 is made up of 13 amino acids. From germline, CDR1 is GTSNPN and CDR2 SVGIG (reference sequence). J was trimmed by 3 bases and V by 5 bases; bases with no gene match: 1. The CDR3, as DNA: TGTGCCTGGGACAGGGGGCTCAATCAGCCCCAGCATTTT. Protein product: CAWDRGLNQPQHF.

DNA of the CDR3: TGTGCCGAGGCAGGGGGCGCCACAGATACGCAGTATTTT. This gives the protein CAEAGGATDTQYF. The chain employs TRBV28 and TRBJ2-3, with TRBD1 identical over 8 bases. Trimming at V came to 11 bases and at J to 2 bases, leaving 6 bases not matched to a gene. The length of the CDR3 is 13 residues. CDR1 is MDHEN, CDR2 SYDVKM, per germline.

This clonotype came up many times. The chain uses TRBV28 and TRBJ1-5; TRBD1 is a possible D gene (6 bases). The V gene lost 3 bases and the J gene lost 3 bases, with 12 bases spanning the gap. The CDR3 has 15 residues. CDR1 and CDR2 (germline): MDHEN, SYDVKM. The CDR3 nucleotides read TGTGCCAGCAGTTTGGCGGACAGCTACAATCAGCCCCAGCATTTT. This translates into CASSLADSYNQPQHF.

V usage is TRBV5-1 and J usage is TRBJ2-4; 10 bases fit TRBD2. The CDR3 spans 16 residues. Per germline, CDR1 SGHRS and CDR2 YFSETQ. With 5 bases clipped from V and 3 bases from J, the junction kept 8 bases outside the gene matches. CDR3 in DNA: TGCGCCAGCAGTTCAGCGGGAGGGCCTAACAAAAACATTCAGTACTTC. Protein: CASSSAGGPNKNIQYF.

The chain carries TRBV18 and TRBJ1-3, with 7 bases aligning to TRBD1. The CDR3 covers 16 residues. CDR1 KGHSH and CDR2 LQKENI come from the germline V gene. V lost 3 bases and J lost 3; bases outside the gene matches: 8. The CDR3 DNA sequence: TGTGCCAGCTCACCTCAGGGGACAGTACGTGGAAACACCATATATTTT. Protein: CASSPQGTVRGNTIYF. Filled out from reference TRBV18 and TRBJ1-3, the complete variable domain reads NAGVMQNPRHLVRRRGQEARLRCSPMKGHSHVYWYRQLPEEGLKFMVYLQKENIIDESGMPKERFSAEFPKEGPSILRIQQVVRGDSAAYFCASSPQGTVRGNTIYFGEGSWLTVV.

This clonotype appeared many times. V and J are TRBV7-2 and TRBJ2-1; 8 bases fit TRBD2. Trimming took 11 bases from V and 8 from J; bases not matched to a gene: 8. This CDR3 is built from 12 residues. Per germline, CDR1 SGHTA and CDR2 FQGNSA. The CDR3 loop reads CASGGPGHEQFF. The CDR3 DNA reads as TGTGCCTCGGGAGGGCCGGGGCATGAGCAGTTCTTC. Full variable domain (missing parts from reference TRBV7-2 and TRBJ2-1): GAGVSQSPSNKVTEKGKDVELRCDPISGHTALYWYRQSLGQGLEFLIYFQGNSAPDKSGLPSDRFSAERTGGSVSTLTIQRTQQEDSAVYLCASGGPGHEQFFGPGTRLTVL.

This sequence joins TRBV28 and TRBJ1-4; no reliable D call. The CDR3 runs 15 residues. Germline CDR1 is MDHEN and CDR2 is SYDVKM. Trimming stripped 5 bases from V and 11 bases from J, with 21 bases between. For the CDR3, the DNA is TGTGCCAGCAGTCAGAAAAACGGGTTCAGTGTCAAACTGTTTTTT. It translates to CASSQKNGFSVKLFF.

The CDR3 DNA reads as TGCAGTGCTCCCCCGGGGGGGGGCGGATACAATGAGCAGTTCTTC. It specifies CSAPPGGGGYNEQFF. This chain connects TRBV20-1 to TRBJ2-1, with 8 bases fitting TRBD2. CDR3 length: 15 amino acids. The trim removed 5 bases at V and 4 bases at J, leaving 10 bases unmatched. Germline values: CDR1 DFQATT, CDR2 SNEGSKA (reference sequence).

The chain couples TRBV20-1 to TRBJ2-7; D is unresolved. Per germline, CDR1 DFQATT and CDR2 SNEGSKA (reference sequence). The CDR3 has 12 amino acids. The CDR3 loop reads CSAKGPAYEQYF. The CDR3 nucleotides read TGCAGCGCAAAGGGTCCCGCCTACGAGCAGTACTTC.

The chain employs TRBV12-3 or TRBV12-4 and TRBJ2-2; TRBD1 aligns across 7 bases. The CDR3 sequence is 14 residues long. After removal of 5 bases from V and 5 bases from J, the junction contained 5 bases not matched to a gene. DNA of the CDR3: TGTGCCAGCAGTCCGAGACAGGGAACCGGGGAGCTGTTTTTT. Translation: CASSPRQGTGELFF.

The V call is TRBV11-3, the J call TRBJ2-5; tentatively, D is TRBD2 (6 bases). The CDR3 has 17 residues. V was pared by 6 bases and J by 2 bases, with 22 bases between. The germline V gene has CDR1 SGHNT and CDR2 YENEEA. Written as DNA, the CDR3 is TGTGCCAGCAGTCGCGGGGACCGGGAGCCAGCACAAGAGACCCAGTACTTC. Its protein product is CASSRGDREPAQETQYF. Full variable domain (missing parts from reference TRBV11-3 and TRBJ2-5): EAGVVQSPRYKIIEKKQPVAFWCNPISGHNTLYWYLQNLGQGPELLIRYENEEAVDDSQLPKDRFSAERLKGVDSTLKIQPAELGDSAVYLCASSRGDREPAQETQYFGPGTRLLVL.